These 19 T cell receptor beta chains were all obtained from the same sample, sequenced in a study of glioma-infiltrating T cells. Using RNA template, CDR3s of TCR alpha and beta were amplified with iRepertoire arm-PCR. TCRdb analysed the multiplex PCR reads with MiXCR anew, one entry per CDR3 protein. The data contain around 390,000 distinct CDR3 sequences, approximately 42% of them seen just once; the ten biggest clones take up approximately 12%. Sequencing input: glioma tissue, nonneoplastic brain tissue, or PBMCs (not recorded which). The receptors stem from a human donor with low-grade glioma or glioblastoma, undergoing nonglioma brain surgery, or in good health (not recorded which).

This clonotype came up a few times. CDR3 protein: CASSPHGGRTEAFF. CDR3 DNA sequence: TGTGCCAGCAGTCCCCACGGGGGGAGGACTGAAGCTTTCTTT. V and J are TRBV28 and TRBJ1-1; maybe TRBD1 (5 bases). The CDR3 is made up of 14 amino acids. Trimming pared 5 bases from V and 5 bases from J, leaving 15 bases between. Germline V gene sequence: CDR1 MDHEN, CDR2 SYDVKM.

CDR3 sequence (DNA): TGCGCCAGCAGCTGTACAGGCCCGGTGCGAGCTTTCTTT. Translated: CASSCTGPVRAFF. The rearrangement links TRBV5-1 to TRBJ1-1; D possibly corresponds to TRBD1 (5 bases). The CDR3 loop spans 13 amino acids. Germline V gene lookup returns CDR1 SGHRS and CDR2 YFSETQ. V was clipped by 3 bases and J by 10 bases, with 16 bases between them.

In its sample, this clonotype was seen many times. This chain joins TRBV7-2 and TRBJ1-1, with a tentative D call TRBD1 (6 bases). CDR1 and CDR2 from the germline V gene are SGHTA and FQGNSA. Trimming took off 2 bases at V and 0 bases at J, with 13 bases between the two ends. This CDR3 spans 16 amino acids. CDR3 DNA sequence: TGTGCCAGCAGCTTAAAACCGACAGGCATGAACACTGAAGCTTTCTTT. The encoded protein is CASSLKPTGMNTEAFF.

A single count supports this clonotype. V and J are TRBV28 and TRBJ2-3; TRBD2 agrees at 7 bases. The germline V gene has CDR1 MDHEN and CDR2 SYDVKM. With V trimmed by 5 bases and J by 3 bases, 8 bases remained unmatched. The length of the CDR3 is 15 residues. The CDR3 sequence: CASSLPGEGTDTQYF. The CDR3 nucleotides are TGTGCCAGCAGTCTACCGGGGGAGGGGACAGATACGCAGTATTTT.

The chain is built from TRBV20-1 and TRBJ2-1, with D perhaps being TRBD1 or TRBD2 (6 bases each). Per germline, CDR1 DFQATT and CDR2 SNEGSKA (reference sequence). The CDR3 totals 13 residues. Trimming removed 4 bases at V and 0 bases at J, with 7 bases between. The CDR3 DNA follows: TGCAGTGCTAAGGGGGGCTCCTACAATGAGCAGTTCTTC. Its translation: CSAKGGSYNEQFF.

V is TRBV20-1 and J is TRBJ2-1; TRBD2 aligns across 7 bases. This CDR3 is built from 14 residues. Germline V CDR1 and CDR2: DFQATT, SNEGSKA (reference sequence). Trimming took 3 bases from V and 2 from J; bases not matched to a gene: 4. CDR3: CSASQAGAYNEQFF. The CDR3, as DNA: TGCAGTGCTAGTCAGGCGGGAGCCTACAATGAGCAGTTCTTC.

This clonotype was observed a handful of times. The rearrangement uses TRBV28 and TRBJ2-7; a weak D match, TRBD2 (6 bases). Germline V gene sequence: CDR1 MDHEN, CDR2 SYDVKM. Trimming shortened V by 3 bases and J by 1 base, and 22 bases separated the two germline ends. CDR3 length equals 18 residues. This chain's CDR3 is CASSLYSREPPISYEQYF. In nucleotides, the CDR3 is TGTGCCAGCAGTTTGTATAGTCGGGAGCCACCCATATCCTACGAGCAGTACTTC. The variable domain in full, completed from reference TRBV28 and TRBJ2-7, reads DVKVTQSSRYLVKRTGEKVFLECVQDMDHENMFWYRQDPGLGLRLIYFSYDVKMKEKGDIPEGYSVSREKKERFSLILESASTNQTSMYLCASSLYSREPPISYEQYFGPGTRLTVT.

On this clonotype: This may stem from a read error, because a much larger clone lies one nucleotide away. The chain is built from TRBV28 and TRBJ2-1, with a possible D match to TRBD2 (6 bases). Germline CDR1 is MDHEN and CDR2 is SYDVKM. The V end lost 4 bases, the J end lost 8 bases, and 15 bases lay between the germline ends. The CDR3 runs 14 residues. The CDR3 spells CASSSGFREDEQFF. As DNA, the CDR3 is TGTGCCAGCAGTTCAGGTTTCAGGGAGGATGAGCAGTTCTTC. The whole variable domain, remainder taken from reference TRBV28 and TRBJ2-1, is DVKVTQSSRYLVKRTGEKVFLECVQDMDHENMFWYRQDPGLGLRLIYFSYDVKMKEKGDIPEGYSVSREKKERFSLILESASTNQTSMYLCASSSGFREDEQFFGPGTRLTVL.

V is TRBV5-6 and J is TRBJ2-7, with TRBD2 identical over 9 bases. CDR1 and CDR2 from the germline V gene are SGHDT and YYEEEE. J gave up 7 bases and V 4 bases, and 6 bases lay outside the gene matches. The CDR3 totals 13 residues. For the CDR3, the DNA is TGTGCCAGCAGCAAGGGACTAGCTATTGAGCAGTACTTC. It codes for CASSKGLAIEQYF.

The CDR3: CASSQVEVTSSYEQYF. For the CDR3, the DNA is TGCGCCAGCAGCCAAGTGGAGGTGACGAGCTCCTACGAGCAGTACTTC. This rearrangement joins TRBV4-1 to TRBJ2-7, with D perhaps TRBD2 (5 bases). CDR3 size: 16 residues. Trimming took 1 base from V and 0 from J, leaving 13 bases between them. Germline-derived CDR1 and CDR2 are MGHRA and YSYEKL.

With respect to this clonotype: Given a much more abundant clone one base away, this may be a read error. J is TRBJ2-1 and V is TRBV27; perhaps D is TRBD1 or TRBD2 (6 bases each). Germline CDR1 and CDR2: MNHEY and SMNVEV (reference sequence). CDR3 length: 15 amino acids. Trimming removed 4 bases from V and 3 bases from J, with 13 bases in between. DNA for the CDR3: TGTGCCAGCAGTTCATCCGGGGGCGTCTACAATGAGCAGTTCTTC. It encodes CASSSSGGVYNEQFF.

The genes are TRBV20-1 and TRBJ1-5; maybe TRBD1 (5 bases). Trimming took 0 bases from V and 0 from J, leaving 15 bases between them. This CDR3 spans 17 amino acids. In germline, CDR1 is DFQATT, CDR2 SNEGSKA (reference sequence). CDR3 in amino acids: CSARDRGGVDSNQPQHF. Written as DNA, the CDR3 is TGCAGTGCTAGAGATCGGGGCGGAGTTGATAGCAATCAGCCCCAGCATTTT.

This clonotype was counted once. The CDR3 bases are TGTGCCAGCTCATCCGGACTAGCGGGAGTGGATGAGCAGTTCTTC. Translated: CASSSGLAGVDEQFF. V gene TRBV18 combines with J gene TRBJ2-1, with 13 bases matching TRBD2. The CDR3 totals 15 residues. Germline lookup yields CDR1 KGHSH and CDR2 LQKENI. V lost 5 bases and J lost 8; bases outside the gene matches: 6.

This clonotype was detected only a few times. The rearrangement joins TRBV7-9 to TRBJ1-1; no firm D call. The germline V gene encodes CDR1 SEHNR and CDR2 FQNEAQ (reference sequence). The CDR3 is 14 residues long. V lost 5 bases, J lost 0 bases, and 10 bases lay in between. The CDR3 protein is CASSPLGLNTEAFF. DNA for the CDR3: TGTGCCAGCAGCCCCCTTGGTCTGAACACTGAAGCTTTCTTT.

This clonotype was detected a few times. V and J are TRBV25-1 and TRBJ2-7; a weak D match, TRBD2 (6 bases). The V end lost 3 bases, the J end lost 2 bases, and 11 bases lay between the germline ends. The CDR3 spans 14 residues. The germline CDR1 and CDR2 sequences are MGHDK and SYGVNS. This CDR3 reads CASSDAGTTYEQYF. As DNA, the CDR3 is TGTGCCAGCAGTGATGCGGGAACGACCTACGAGCAGTACTTC.

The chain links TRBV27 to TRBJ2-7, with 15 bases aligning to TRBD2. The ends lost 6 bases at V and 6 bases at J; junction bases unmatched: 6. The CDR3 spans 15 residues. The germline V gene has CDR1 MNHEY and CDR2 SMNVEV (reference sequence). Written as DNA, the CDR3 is TGTGCCAGCAGCGTAGGACTAGCGGGAGGGCTCGAGCAGTACTTC. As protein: CASSVGLAGGLEQYF.

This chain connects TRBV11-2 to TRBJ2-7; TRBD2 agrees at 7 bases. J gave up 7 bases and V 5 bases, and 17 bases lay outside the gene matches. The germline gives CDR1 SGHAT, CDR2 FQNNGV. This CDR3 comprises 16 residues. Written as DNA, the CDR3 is TGTGCCAGCAGCCTCTCTAGCGGAGCCCCCTACAATGAGCAGTACTTC. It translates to CASSLSSGAPYNEQYF.

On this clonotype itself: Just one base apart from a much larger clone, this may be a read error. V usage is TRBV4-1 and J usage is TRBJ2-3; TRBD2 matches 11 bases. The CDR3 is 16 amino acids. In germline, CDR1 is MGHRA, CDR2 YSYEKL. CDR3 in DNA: TGCGCCAGCAGCCACGGGACTAGCGGTAGCACAGATACGCTGTATTTT. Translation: CASSHGTSGSTDTLYF.

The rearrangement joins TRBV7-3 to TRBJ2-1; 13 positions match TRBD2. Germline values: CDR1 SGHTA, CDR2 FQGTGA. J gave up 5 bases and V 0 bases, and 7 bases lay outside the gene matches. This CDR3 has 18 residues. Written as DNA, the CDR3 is TGTGCCAGCAGCTTAACCGGACTAGCGGGAGCTGGAGACAATGAGCAGTTCTTC. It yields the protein CASSLTGLAGAGDNEQFF.